A single sample is the source of the 19 T cell receptor beta chains below, sequenced in a study of a mutant IDH1 vaccine in newly diagnosed glioma. TCRdb's table, derived via immunoSEQ multiplex PCR, lists solely in-frame clones and lacks some. Found here are 35,000 to 50,000 clones, 83% of them singletons; the top ten hold over 4.5%. Documented time point: week 35, safety follow-up. Every vaccination contained 300 ug of the mutant IDH1 20-mer peptide and was paired with topical imiquimod. Antigens for these TCRs are unknown. Specimen: PBMCs, collected from a glioma patient whose treatment included an IDH1 peptide vaccine. Every receptor here comes from a woman between 45 and 60 years old with glioma.

This clone was found a few times. The J gene is TRBJ1-1, the V gene TRBV9; the match to TRBD1 covers 7 bases. J lost 11 bases, V lost 4 bases, and 11 bases had no gene match. The CDR3 sequence is 13 residues long. CDR1 is SGDLS and CDR2 is YYNGEE in the germline V gene. Written as DNA, the CDR3 is TGTGCCAGCAGCCTAGAGGGGGACAGCGTTGCTTTCTTT. Encoded protein: CASSLEGDSVAFF.

On this clone itself: Other DNA sequences from this sample encode an identical CDR3 as well. J is TRBJ1-5 and V is TRBV4-1, with a possible D match to TRBD1 (6 bases). This CDR3 has 15 residues. Germline loops: CDR1 MGHRA, CDR2 YSYEKL. V was cut by 2 bases and J by 3 bases, with 11 bases left in between. CDR3 sequence (DNA): TGCGCCAGCAGCCAAATACAGGGTTTCAATCAGCCCCAGCATTTT. This encodes CASSQIQGFNQPQHF.

V gene TRBV11-3 combines with J gene TRBJ1-1; tentative D call: TRBD1 (5 bases). Germline lookup yields CDR1 SGHNT and CDR2 YENEEA. The V end lost 3 bases, the J end lost 2 bases, and 10 bases lay between the germline ends. There are 14 residues in the CDR3. The CDR3, as DNA: TGTGCCAGCAGCTTCCAGGGACTTAACACTGAAGCTTTCTTT. Residues: CASSFQGLNTEAFF.

The rearrangement links TRBV7-2 to TRBJ1-6; a possible D gene is TRBD1 (5 bases). The CDR3 is made up of 14 amino acids. Germline CDR1 reads SGHTA; CDR2 reads FQGNSA. V dropped 4 bases and J dropped 10 bases, with 14 bases sitting between them. The CDR3 reads CASSSRGEHSPLHF. DNA of the CDR3: TGTGCCAGCAGCTCTCGAGGGGAGCACTCACCCCTCCACTTT.

This clone was observed a single time. J is TRBJ1-2 and V is TRBV7-2; D gene ambiguous. The germline V and J ends were trimmed by 5 bases and 0 bases, with 22 bases remaining between them. Per the germline V gene, CDR1 is SGHTA and CDR2 is FQGNSA. The CDR3 sequence is 18 residues long. Here the CDR3 reads CASSLGFPDPQTNYGYTF. CDR3 coding DNA: TGTGCCAGCAGCCTGGGATTCCCCGACCCCCAGACTAACTATGGCTACACCTTC.

The genes are TRBV5-1 and TRBJ1-1; no reliable D call. V shed 4 bases and J shed 0 bases, with 7 bases lying between them. Per germline, CDR1 SGHRS and CDR2 YFSETQ. CDR3 length: 13 amino acids. As DNA, the CDR3 is TGCGCCAGCAGCGTTACAGTGAACACTGAAGCTTTCTTT. Its translation is CASSVTVNTEAFF.

The rearrangement uses TRBV4-1 and TRBJ1-1; 7 bases align to TRBD1. Germline V gene data show CDR1 as MGHRA and CDR2 as YSYEKL. The V gene end was trimmed by 6 bases and the J gene end by 6 bases; junction bases not matched to a gene: 7. This CDR3 is built from 13 residues. The CDR3 bases are TGCGCCAGCAGGGGGACAGAGTATTCTGAAGCTTTCTTT. Amino acid sequence: CASRGTEYSEAFF.

The J gene is TRBJ1-1, the V gene TRBV14; perhaps TRBD1 as D (6 bases). V lost 3 bases and J lost 4, with 21 bases in between. CDR1 is SGHDN, CDR2 FVKESK, per germline. There are 17 residues in the CDR3. The DNA for the CDR3 is TGTGCCAGCAGCCAGGCCACCGGGACATCCGGGGCCACTGAAGCTTTCTTT. Translating it yields CASSQATGTSGATEAFF.

The genes are TRBV6-5 and TRBJ1-3; the D is unclear. CDR3 length equals 15 residues. The germline V gene encodes CDR1 MNHEY and CDR2 SVGAGI. V was shortened by 6 bases and J by 1 base, with 13 bases between the two germline ends. The CDR3 coding sequence is TGTGCCAGCAGAGACGGCCCAAGTTCTGGAAACACCATATATTTT. Translation gives CASRDGPSSGNTIYF.

The rearrangement uses TRBV2 and TRBJ2-7; the match to TRBD1 covers 8 bases. Losses at the gene ends were 6 bases for V and 2 bases for J; bases not matched to a gene: 6. This CDR3 is 14 amino acids long. Germline CDR1 SNHLY, CDR2 FYNNEI. CDR3 DNA sequence: TGTGCCAGCAGCGATACAGGGGGGCCCTACGAGCAGTACTTC. Protein product: CASSDTGGPYEQYF.

The chain is built from TRBV5-1 and TRBJ1-4, with a tentative D call TRBD1 (6 bases). Trimming stripped 0 bases from V and 7 bases from J, with 22 bases between. Germline V gene data show CDR1 as SGHRS and CDR2 as YFSETQ. This CDR3 is built from 18 residues. CDR3 DNA: TGCGCCAGCAGCTTGGATATCGGGAGTGCGGGGGCGGGTGAAAAACTGTTTTTT. It translates to CASSLDIGSAGAGEKLFF.

V gene TRBV6-4 combines with J gene TRBJ2-3, with TRBD1 as a possible D gene (6 bases). V was clipped by 6 bases and J by 8 bases, with 21 bases between them. Per the germline V gene, CDR1 is MRHNA and CDR2 is SNTAGT. The CDR3 length is 15 residues. CDR3 in amino acids: CASREGGQPLGTQYF. The CDR3 DNA reads as TGTGCCAGCAGGGAAGGTGGACAGCCTTTAGGTACGCAGTATTTT.

This clone was observed once. V usage is TRBV6-6 and J usage is TRBJ1-3, with D unclear. This CDR3 spans 13 amino acids. The V gene lost 11 bases and the J gene lost 4 bases, with 15 bases spanning the gap. Germline CDR1 is MNHNY and CDR2 is SVGAGI (reference sequence). The CDR3 DNA reads as TGTGCCGCCTCCCCTCTGGGGGGAAACACCATATATTTT. Protein: CAASPLGGNTIYF.

The genes are TRBV5-1 and TRBJ1-4, with 8 bases that match TRBD1. V was pared by 2 bases and J by 5 bases, with 2 bases of the junction left unmatched. The CDR3 extends over 14 amino acids. Germline-derived CDR1 and CDR2 are SGHRS and YFSETQ. The CDR3 DNA reads TGCGCCAGCAGCTTTGGGACAGGCAATGAAAAACTGTTTTTT. This gives the protein CASSFGTGNEKLFF.

The chain carries TRBV4-2 and TRBJ1-4, with D possibly TRBD1 on 6 matching bases. This CDR3 is 16 amino acids long. CDR1 is LGHNA and CDR2 is YNFKEQ in the germline V gene. Trimming left V 0 bases short and J 7 bases short, with 15 bases between. CDR3: CASSQDIRGGSEKLFF. Written as DNA, the CDR3 is TGTGCCAGCAGCCAAGATATCAGGGGCGGTAGTGAAAAACTGTTTTTT.

This clone has a handful of counts. This sample includes further DNA sequences coding for the same CDR3. V gene TRBV19 combines with J gene TRBJ1-1, with D hard to call. Between the trimmed V and J ends, which lost 3 bases and 1 base, there was a span of 6 bases. This CDR3 has 13 residues. Looked up from germline, CDR1 is LNHDA and CDR2 is SQIVND (reference sequence). CDR3 region: CASSISGNTEAFF. The CDR3 bases are TGTGCCAGTAGTATTTCAGGGAACACTGAAGCTTTCTTT.

The chain is built from TRBV9 and TRBJ2-2; D ambiguous. V lost 1 base and J lost 2, with 9 bases in between. The CDR3 extends over 15 amino acids. The germline V gene has CDR1 SGDLS and CDR2 YYNGEE. The CDR3 is CASSVRDFNTGELFF. CDR3 in DNA: TGTGCCAGCAGCGTAAGGGATTTTAACACCGGGGAGCTGTTTTTT.

The chain has TRBV6-4 and TRBJ2-5; 9 bases are a match to TRBD2. Germline assignment: CDR1 MRHNA and CDR2 SNTAGT. The CDR3 extends over 16 amino acids. The trim removed 0 bases at V and 5 bases at J, leaving 7 bases unmatched. The DNA for the CDR3 is TGTGCCAGCAGTGACTCAGCAGCGGGGGGTGGGGAGACCCAGTACTTC. Its translation: CASSDSAAGGGETQYF.

V and J are TRBV10-1 and TRBJ2-5; TRBD2 aligns across 8 bases. CDR1 is WNHNN, CDR2 SYGVQD, per germline (reference sequence). CDR3 length equals 15 residues. With V trimmed by 3 bases and J by 1 base, 4 bases remained unmatched. CDR3 nucleotides: TGCGCCAGCAGTGATCAAGCGGGGGCCCAAGAGACCCAGTACTTC. Its translation is CASSDQAGAQETQYF.